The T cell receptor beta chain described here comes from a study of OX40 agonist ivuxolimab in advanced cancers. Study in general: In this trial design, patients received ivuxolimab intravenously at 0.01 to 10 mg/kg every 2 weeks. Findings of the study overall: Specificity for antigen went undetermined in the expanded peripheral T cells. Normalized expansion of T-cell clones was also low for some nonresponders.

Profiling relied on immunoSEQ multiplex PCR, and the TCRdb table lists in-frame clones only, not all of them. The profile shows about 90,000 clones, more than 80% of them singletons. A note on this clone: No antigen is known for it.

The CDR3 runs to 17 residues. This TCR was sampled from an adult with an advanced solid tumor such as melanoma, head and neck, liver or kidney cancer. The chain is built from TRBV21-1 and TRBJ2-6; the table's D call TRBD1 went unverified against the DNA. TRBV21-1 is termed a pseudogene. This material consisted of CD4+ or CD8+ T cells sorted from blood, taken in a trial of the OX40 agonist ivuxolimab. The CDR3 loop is CASSRDRVLSGANVLTF. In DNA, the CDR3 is TGTGCCAGCAGTAGGGACAGGGTCCTCTCTGGGGCCAACGTCCTGACTTTC.